This T cell receptor (beta chain) was obtained from a study of blood T cell repertoires in COVID-19. As for the study in general: Nucleic acid was either cDNA or gDNA, and it came from T cells, B-cell-depleted T cells, or PBMCs.

The data were produced by immunoSEQ multiplex PCR, yet TCRdb's version contains in-frame clones alone and is incomplete. The sample includes about 400,000 clones, roughly 90% seen only once; the top ten take 1.5% to 2%. Everyone who took part was roughly 18 to 89 years old, and they came from over 20 US areas. Recovery meant two consecutive negative NP/OP PCR tests, professional clearance, or resolved symptoms. Germline assignment: CDR1 LNHDA and CDR2 SQIVND (reference sequence). The CDR3 spans 19 residues. The junction had 19 bases not matched to a gene; V was cut back by 7 bases and J by 6 bases. The rearrangement links TRBV19 to TRBJ1-5, with 12 bases fitting TRBD1. This receptor was identified in a woman aged 25 to 39 who had recovered from COVID-19. The sequencing input was PBMCs or T cells enriched from blood (not recorded which). CDR3 DNA: TGTGCCAGTACCCTCACCAGGGGGGGACAGGGGGCGGTGGGTCAGCCCCAGCATTTT. It yields the protein CASTLTRGGQGAVGQPQHF.